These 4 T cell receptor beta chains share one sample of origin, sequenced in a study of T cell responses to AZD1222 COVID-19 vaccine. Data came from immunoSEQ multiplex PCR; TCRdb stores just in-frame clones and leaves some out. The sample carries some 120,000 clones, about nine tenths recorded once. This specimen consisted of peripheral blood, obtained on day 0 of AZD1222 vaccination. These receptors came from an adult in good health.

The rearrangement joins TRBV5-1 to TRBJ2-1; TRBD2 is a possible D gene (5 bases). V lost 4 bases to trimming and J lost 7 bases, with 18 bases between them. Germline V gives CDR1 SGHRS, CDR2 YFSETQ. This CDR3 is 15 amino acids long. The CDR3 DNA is TGCGCCAGCAGCCCTAGCCGTACCCCGTGGAATGAGCAGTTCTTC. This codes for CASSPSRTPWNEQFF. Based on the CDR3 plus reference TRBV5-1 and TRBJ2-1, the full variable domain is KAGVTQTPRYLIKTRGQQVTLSCSPISGHRSVSWYQQTPGQGLQFLFEYFSETQRNKGNFPGRFSGRQFSNSRSEMNVSTLELGDSALYLCASSPSRTPWNEQFFGPGTRLTVL.

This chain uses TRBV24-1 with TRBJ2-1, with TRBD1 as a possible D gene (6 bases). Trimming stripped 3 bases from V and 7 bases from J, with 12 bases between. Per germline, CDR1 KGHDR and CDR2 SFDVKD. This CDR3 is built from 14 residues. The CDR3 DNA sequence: TGTGCCACCAGTGATCAGGGGCGGAGGAATGAGCAGTTCTTC. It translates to CATSDQGRRNEQFF.

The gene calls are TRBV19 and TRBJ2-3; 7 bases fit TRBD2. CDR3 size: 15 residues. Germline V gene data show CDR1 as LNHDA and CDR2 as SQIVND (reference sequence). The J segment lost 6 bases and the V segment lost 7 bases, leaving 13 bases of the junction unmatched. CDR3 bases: TGTGCCAGTACTTCGACTAGCTTTTTTCCGGATACGCAGTATTTT. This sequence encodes CASTSTSFFPDTQYF.

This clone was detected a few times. The CDR3 DNA reads as TGTGCCAGCAAGCCCCAGGGTGTCGGGGGCAATCAGCCCCAGCATTTT. Translated: CASKPQGVGGNQPQHF. The chain links TRBV27 to TRBJ1-5; D is possibly TRBD1 (5 bases). V shed 7 bases and J shed 2 bases, with 18 bases lying between them. The CDR3 has 16 amino acids. Per germline, CDR1 MNHEY and CDR2 SMNVEV (reference sequence).